Shown below are 18 T cell receptor beta chains from a single sample sequenced in a study of response to subunit inactivated influenza vaccine. A single record per CDR3 protein comes from TCRdb applying MiXCR to the RT-PCR reads. The sample holds about 540,000 distinct CDR3 sequences, approximately 15% seen once. The material sequenced was PBMCs from blood, taken approximately 12 days after vaccination. The source is a man between 45 and 60 years old who received an inactivated influenza vaccine.

The V call is TRBV12-3 or TRBV12-4, the J call TRBJ2-2; D may match TRBD1 or TRBD2 (5 bases each). The length of the CDR3 is 15 residues. Deletions cut 7 bases from V and 6 bases from J, with 18 bases between. CDR3 in amino acids: CASIPGTRGAGELFF. In DNA, the CDR3 is TGTGCCAGCATTCCCGGGACCCGAGGGGCCGGGGAGCTGTTTTTT.

In this sample, this clonotype turned up a few times. The chain is built from TRBV20-1 and TRBJ2-3; possibly TRBD1 for D (5 bases). CDR1 DFQATT and CDR2 SNEGSKA come from the germline V gene (reference sequence). V gave up 8 bases and J gave up 4 bases, with 10 bases separating them. The CDR3 is made up of 11 amino acids. The CDR3 sequence is CSPRVADTQYF. CDR3 DNA: TGCAGTCCCAGGGTTGCAGATACGCAGTATTTT.

CDR3 coding DNA: TGTGCCAGCAGTTTGATAATATCCTCCTCCTACAATGAGCAGTTCTTC. Amino acid sequence: CASSLIISSSYNEQFF. The V and J genes are TRBV12-3 or TRBV12-4 and TRBJ2-1; D ambiguous. The CDR3 runs to 16 residues. V lost 3 bases to trimming and J lost 0 bases, with 12 bases between them.

This clonotype was counted between two and nine times. V usage is TRBV4-2 and J usage is TRBJ2-2, with a possible D match to TRBD1 (5 bases). Germline V lookup: CDR1 LGHNA, CDR2 YNFKEQ. Trimming left V 4 bases short and J 4 bases short, with 10 bases between. The CDR3 totals 14 residues. The CDR3 is CASSRAGPTGELFF. CDR3 in DNA: TGTGCCAGCAGCCGAGCAGGGCCCACCGGGGAGCTGTTTTTT.

This clonotype was detected only a few times. The rearrangement joins TRBV5-1 to TRBJ2-7; 10 positions agree with TRBD1. J lost 2 bases, V lost 4 bases, and 6 bases had no gene match. The CDR3 spans 15 residues. CDR1 is SGHRS and CDR2 is YFSETQ in the germline V gene. The CDR3 reads CASSMMTGGPYEQYF. For the CDR3, the DNA is TGCGCCAGCAGCATGATGACAGGGGGCCCCTACGAGCAGTACTTC.

This clonotype appeared a few times. CDR3 in DNA: TGTGCCAGCAGCACCCCTATCAAGCGGATAAGCTCCTACAATGAGCAGTTCTTC. Amino acids: CASSTPIKRISSYNEQFF. This chain links TRBV12-3 or TRBV12-4 with TRBJ2-1, with D possibly matching TRBD2 (5 bases). The V end was cut by 6 bases, the J end by 0 bases, with 21 bases between. The CDR3 extends over 18 amino acids.

This clonotype has just a few counts. The V and J genes are TRBV7-8 and TRBJ2-1; TRBD2 aligns across 7 bases. The length of the CDR3 is 14 residues. In germline, CDR1 is SGHVS, CDR2 FQNEAQ. Losses at the gene ends were 4 bases for V and 12 bases for J; bases not matched to a gene: 12. The CDR3 sequence is CASSSVGAGDSQFF. The CDR3 region has the DNA TGTGCCAGCAGCTCCGTCGGCGCGGGGGACTCGCAGTTCTTC.

This clonotype was seen at least ten times. The CDR3, as DNA: TGTGCCAGCAGCTTTGGGCCCAATCAGCCCCAGCATTTT. It is translated as CASSFGPNQPQHF. This rearrangement joins TRBV7-2 to TRBJ1-5; no clear D gene. Germline lookup yields CDR1 SGHTA and CDR2 FQGNSA. V dropped 3 bases and J dropped 3 bases, with 6 bases sitting between them. CDR3 length equals 13 residues. Full variable domain (missing parts from reference TRBV7-2 and TRBJ1-5): GAGVSQSPSNKVTEKGKDVELRCDPISGHTALYWYRQSLGQGLEFLIYFQGNSAPDKSGLPSDRFSAERTGGSVSTLTIQRTQQEDSAVYLCASSFGPNQPQHFGDGTRLSIL.

This clonotype came up a few times. The chain recombines TRBV7-6 with TRBJ1-6, with a possible D match to TRBD1 (6 bases). V was cut by 1 base and J by 6 bases, with 13 bases left in between. Germline V gene lookup returns CDR1 SGHVS and CDR2 FNYEAQ. The CDR3 consists of 16 residues. The CDR3 protein is CASSLDQGLGNSPLHF. Written as DNA, the CDR3 is TGTGCCAGCAGCTTAGATCAGGGGCTTGGTAATTCACCCCTCCACTTT. The variable domain in full, completed from reference TRBV7-6 and TRBJ1-6, reads GAGVSQSPRYKVTKRGQDVALRCDPISGHVSLYWYRQALGQGPEFLTYFNYEAQQDKSGLPNDRFSAERPEGSISTLTIQRTEQRDSAMYRCASSLDQGLGNSPLHFGNGTRLTVT.

The genes are TRBV5-1 and TRBJ2-7; tentatively, D is TRBD2 (6 bases). The CDR3 is made up of 15 amino acids. V lost 2 bases to trimming and J lost 3 bases, with 15 bases between them. Germline loops: CDR1 SGHRS, CDR2 YFSETQ. The CDR3 protein is CASSFTGTENYEQYF. DNA for the CDR3: TGCGCCAGCAGCTTTACCGGGACTGAAAACTACGAGCAGTACTTC.

The rearrangement links TRBV6-4 to TRBJ2-1; 8 nucleotides agree with TRBD1. With V trimmed by 5 bases and J by 4 bases, 10 bases remained unmatched. This CDR3 comprises 16 residues. CDR1 and CDR2 from the germline V gene are MRHNA and SNTAGT. The CDR3 region is CASSTSYRDRYNEQFF. The CDR3 DNA reads TGTGCCAGCAGTACGAGTTACCGGGACAGGTACAATGAGCAGTTCTTC.

Here the CDR3 DNA reads TGTGCCAGCTCACCACCCGGGCTAGATAATGAAAAACTGTTTTTT. This sequence encodes CASSPPGLDNEKLFF. This sequence joins TRBV18 and TRBJ1-4; D is uncertain. The V end lost 0 bases, the J end lost 4 bases, and 9 bases lay between the germline ends. Germline loops: CDR1 KGHSH, CDR2 LQKENI. The CDR3 is made up of 15 amino acids.

This chain links TRBV7-2 with TRBJ2-4, with D possibly being TRBD1 (5 bases). The germline V and J ends were trimmed by 1 base and 2 bases, with 9 bases remaining between them. CDR1 and CDR2 (germline): SGHTA, FQGNSA. This CDR3 region has 15 residues. The CDR3 region is CASSLVGVSKNIQYF. The CDR3 DNA follows: TGTGCCAGCAGCTTAGTAGGGGTATCCAAAAACATTCAGTACTTC.

V and J are TRBV27 and TRBJ2-5, with D perhaps TRBD2 (5 bases). The germline V gene encodes CDR1 MNHEY and CDR2 SMNVEV (reference sequence). This CDR3 is built from 13 residues. V gave up 6 bases and J gave up 4 bases, with 12 bases separating them. CDR3 loop: CASRELGRETQYF. Written as DNA, the CDR3 is TGTGCCAGCAGAGAACTAGGAAGAGAGACCCAGTACTTC.

This clonotype turned up a few times. This sequence joins TRBV24-1 and TRBJ2-4, with 7 bases that match TRBD1. Trimming removed 4 bases from V and 0 bases from J; junction bases left unmatched: 5. Per the germline V gene, CDR1 is KGHDR and CDR2 is SFDVKD. The CDR3 length is 16 residues. CDR3: CATSERDSLAKNIQYF. As DNA, the CDR3 is TGTGCCACCAGTGAACGGGACAGCCTAGCCAAAAACATTCAGTACTTC.

The rearrangement uses TRBV18 and TRBJ1-1; TRBD1 matches at 7 bases. J gave up 7 bases and V 1 base, and 12 bases lay outside the gene matches. Germline V CDR1 and CDR2: KGHSH, LQKENI. The CDR3 contains 16 residues. CDR3 nucleotides: TGTGCCAGCTCACCACGAAAATTACAGGGGAGTGGTGAAGCTTTCTTT. This codes for CASSPRKLQGSGEAFF.

This clonotype has a handful of counts. This chain joins TRBV5-1 and TRBJ2-3; 11 positions match TRBD2. The ends lost 4 bases at V and 4 bases at J; junction bases unmatched: 5. The CDR3 totals 15 residues. Per germline, CDR1 SGHRS and CDR2 YFSETQ. The CDR3 DNA follows: TGCGCCAGCAGCGGTAGCGGGGGGGCCGCAGATACGCAGTATTTT. Amino acids: CASSGSGGAADTQYF.

This clonotype occurred many times. A junction end diverges from the germline sequence, so it may reflect a read error. The CDR3 nucleotides read TGTGCCAGCAGCTTGGGGGGGGGCACAGATACGCAGTATTTT. This codes for CASSLGGGTDTQYF. This chain links TRBV5-1 with TRBJ2-3; 7 bases fit TRBD2. CDR1 and CDR2 from the germline V gene are SGHRS and YFSETQ. This CDR3 is 14 amino acids long.